Listed below are T cell receptor beta chains from one sample, sequenced in a study of T cell repertoires and HLA-DP antigens. Clones were read by immunoSEQ multiplex PCR, and TCRdb kept only the in-frame ones, dropping some. This table holds over 100,000 clones, 80% to 95% found once. No antigen is known for these receptors. The sample was CD4+ T cells from PBMCs. The receptors originated from a woman between 18 and 29 years old in good health and CMV-seronegative. CDR3s include the opening cysteine and the closing phenylalanine or tryptophan. Fields, in order: CDR3 DNA, CDR3 protein, V gene, J gene, clone size, D gene. A D gene is named only where the DNA matches it firmly. Clone size is stated in some rows and not others, as once, few, many or a class when expanded.

TGTGCCAGCAGTGAGGCGGGGGGGCTGGGAGATACGCAGTATTTT	CASSEAGGLGDTQYF	TRBV6-1	TRBJ2-3	.	TRBD2
TGTGCCAGCACCCAAAAGGTTGCGACCCTCCACTTT	CASTQKVATLHF	TRBV2	TRBJ1-6	few	.
TGTGCCAGCAGCTTAGGTATAGCCCAAGAGACCCAGTACTTC	CASSLGIAQETQYF	TRBV7-6	TRBJ2-5	.	.
TGTGCCAGCAGTTTAGCATCCCTGGTGGGGTATGGCTACACCTTC	CASSLASLVGYGYTF	TRBV28	TRBJ1-2	.	.
TGTGCCAGCAGTTACACCAAAGGACCCTACAATCCACCCCTCCACTTT	CASSYTKGPYNPPLHF	TRBV6-5	TRBJ1-6	.	.
TGTGCCAGCAGCCCGGTTGGACGGGAGACCCAGTACTTC	CASSPVGRETQYF	TRBV7-2	TRBJ2-5	once	.
TGTGCCAGCAGCTGGGACAGACGCCGCACAGATACGCAGTATTTT	CASSWDRRRTDTQYF	TRBV28	TRBJ2-3	.	TRBD1
TGTGCCAGCAGGGGAGGGGGTTCTAACTATGGCTACACCTTC	CASRGGGSNYGYTF	TRBV28	TRBJ1-2	.	.
TGTGCCAGCAGTTACAGGGACACTGACGGGACCCAGTACTTC	CASSYRDTDGTQYF	TRBV6-6	TRBJ2-5	.	.
TGTGCCAGCAGCGACGACCGAAAGGGCTACACCGGGGAGCTGTTTTTT	CASSDDRKGYTGELFF	TRBV9	TRBJ2-2	.	.